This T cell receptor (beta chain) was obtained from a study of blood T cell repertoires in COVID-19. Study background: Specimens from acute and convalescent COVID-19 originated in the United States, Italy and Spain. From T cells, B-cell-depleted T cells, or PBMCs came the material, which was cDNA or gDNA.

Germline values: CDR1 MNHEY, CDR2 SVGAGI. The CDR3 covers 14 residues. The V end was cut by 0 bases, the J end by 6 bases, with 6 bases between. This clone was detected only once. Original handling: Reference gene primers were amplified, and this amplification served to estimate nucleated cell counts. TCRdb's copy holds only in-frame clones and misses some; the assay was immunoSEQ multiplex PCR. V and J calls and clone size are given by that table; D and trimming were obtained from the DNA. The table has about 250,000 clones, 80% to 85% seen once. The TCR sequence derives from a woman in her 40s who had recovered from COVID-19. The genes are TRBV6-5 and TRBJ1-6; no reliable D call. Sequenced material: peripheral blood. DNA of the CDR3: TGTGCCAGCAGTTACTCGTTCCTTAATTCACCCCTCCACTTT. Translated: CASSYSFLNSPLHF.